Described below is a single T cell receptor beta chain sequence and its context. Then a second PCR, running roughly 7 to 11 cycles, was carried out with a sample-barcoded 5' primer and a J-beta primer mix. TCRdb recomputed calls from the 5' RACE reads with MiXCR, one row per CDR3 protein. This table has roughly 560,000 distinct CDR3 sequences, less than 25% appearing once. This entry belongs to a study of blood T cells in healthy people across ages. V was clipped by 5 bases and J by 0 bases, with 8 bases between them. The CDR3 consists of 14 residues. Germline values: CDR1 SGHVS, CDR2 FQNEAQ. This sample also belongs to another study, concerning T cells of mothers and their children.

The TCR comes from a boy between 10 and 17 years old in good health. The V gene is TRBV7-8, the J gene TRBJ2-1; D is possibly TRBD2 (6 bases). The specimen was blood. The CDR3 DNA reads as TGTGCCAGCAGCCCGGGGGTCTCCTACAATGAGCAGTTCTTC. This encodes CASSPGVSYNEQFF.